The clone carrying this T cell receptor beta chain was counted at least ten times. Its antigen is as yet unknown. The sample belongs to a study of T cells in Graves' hyperthyroidism and ophthalmopathy. Amplification of TCR beta CDR3 regions was performed using RNA transcripts as template. The TCR CDR3 was amplified in a first-round RT-PCR using the HTBI primer set. Using its own MiXCR run on the multiplex PCR reads, TCRdb lists one record per CDR3 protein. In the table there are over 350,000 distinct CDR3 sequences, around 18% of which are singletons. Germline V gene lookup returns CDR1 SGHRS and CDR2 YFSETQ. This CDR3 has 16 amino acids. V gave up 3 bases and J gave up 5 bases, with 15 bases separating them. Clinical symptoms, serum thyroxine and TRAb, thyroid ultrasound and orbital computed tomography were used for the diagnoses. It was 10 ml of fresh peripheral blood that supplied the PBMCs. Study-wide findings and caveats: Blood shared most expanded thyroid clonotypes above 0.001.

This TCR came from a man between 18 and 35 years old with Graves' ophthalmopathy. This chain uses TRBV5-1 with TRBJ1-6, with D maybe TRBD1 (5 bases). Sequenced: blood. The CDR3 sequence is CASSSSPGRNNSPLHF. CDR3 nucleotide sequence: TGCGCCAGCAGCTCGTCTCCGGGACGGAATAATTCACCCCTCCACTTT.